This T cell receptor (beta chain) was sequenced during a study of cytomegalovirus exposure and HLA in healthy donors. General study results and limits: As was reported, the classifier diagnosed cytomegalovirus status with high specificity and sensitivity.

Points on this clone: Its antigen is as yet unknown.

PCR amplification relied on 60 Vbeta primers (plus 13 Jbeta primers). TCRdb keeps only in-frame clones here, not all; method: immunoSEQ multiplex PCR. Of roughly 230,000 clones detected, around 80% appear once; the ten largest clones hold less than 0.6%. Trimming took off 6 bases at V and 5 bases at J, with 16 bases between the two ends. The CDR3 loop spans 14 amino acids. Germline V gives CDR1 MNHEY, CDR2 SVGAGI. Material for sequencing was PBMCs. This chain uses TRBV6-5 with TRBJ1-2; D is ambiguous. The sequence was obtained from a boy between 5 and 17 years old in good health and CMV-seronegative. CDR3 bases: TGTGCCAGCAGGCCCGGCAGGCTTCGGTATGGCTACACCTTC. This sequence encodes CASRPGRLRYGYTF.